A single sample is the source of the 12 T cell receptor beta chains below, sequenced in a study of blood T cell repertoires in COVID-19 (dated by TCRdb to between 2020 and 2021). Receptor libraries were prepared by the immunoSEQ multiplex PCR assay. What TCRdb holds here is the immuneACCESS table cut down to in-frame rearrangements. Part of the clones is not present; checked against another copy, under half of the missing clones reflect an unresolved V gene, and the others are unexplained. A total of 180,000 or so clones appear in this sample, 88% of them only once. Around 1.5% of the sample lies in the top ten. The sequencing input was peripheral blood. The receptor source for this set is a man aged 18-30 years with active or convalescent COVID-19.

The chain joins TRBV6-6 to TRBJ1-1; 8 nucleotides align to TRBD1. The CDR3 length is 15 residues. J gave up 1 base and V 6 bases, and 7 bases lay outside the gene matches. Germline V gene lookup returns CDR1 MNHNY and CDR2 SVGAGI (reference sequence). CDR3 in DNA: TGTGCCAGCAGCCTCAGACAGGGGAGGAACACTGAAGCTTTCTTT. Residues: CASSLRQGRNTEAFF.

The chain has TRBV29-1 and TRBJ2-2, with D uncertain. V lost 6 bases, J lost 0 bases, and 11 bases lay in between. CDR1 is SQVTM and CDR2 is ANQGSEA in the germline V gene. The CDR3 length is 14 residues. The CDR3 region is CSVAPTTNTGELFF. The CDR3 DNA sequence: TGCAGCGTCGCCCCCACAACGAACACCGGGGAGCTGTTTTTT.

The rearrangement joins TRBV14 to TRBJ1-2, with 9 bases fitting TRBD1. Germline CDR1 and CDR2: SGHDN and FVKESK. The CDR3 is made up of 14 amino acids. J was trimmed by 4 bases and V by 2 bases; bases with no gene match: 2. CDR3 in amino acids: CASSQYRGPYGYTF. In nucleotides, the CDR3 is TGTGCCAGCAGCCAATACAGGGGGCCCTATGGCTACACCTTC.

The chain couples TRBV19 to TRBJ1-2; D is ambiguous. The CDR3 sequence is 13 residues long. Germline V gene sequence: CDR1 LNHDA, CDR2 SQIVND (reference sequence). V lost 6 bases and J 4 bases, leaving 12 bases between the germline ends. The CDR3 DNA is TGTGCCAGTAGGACATTCGTCGGCTATGGCTACACCTTC. Protein sequence: CASRTFVGYGYTF.

The chain carries TRBV30 and TRBJ1-5; D not resolved. CDR3 size: 13 residues. Trimming cost V 0 bases and J 3 bases, with 6 bases left between them. Germline V lookup: CDR1 GTSNPN, CDR2 SVGIG (reference sequence). The DNA for the CDR3 is TGTGCCTGGAGTGTCCAGGTCAATCAGCCCCAGCATTTT. Translated, it gives CAWSVQVNQPQHF.

V usage is TRBV10-1 and J usage is TRBJ1-3; D is unresolved. Germline values: CDR1 WNHNN, CDR2 SYGVQD (reference sequence). The V end was cut by 3 bases, the J end by 3 bases, with 21 bases between. CDR3 length equals 18 residues. DNA of the CDR3: TGCGCCAGCAGTGACGGAGCTACATCTAAAAGCAGTGGAAACACCATATATTTT. This sequence encodes CASSDGATSKSSGNTIYF.

This chain links TRBV6-5 with TRBJ2-6; D uncertain. CDR3 size: 14 residues. With 6 bases removed from V and 0 bases from J, the gap between germline ends came to 6 bases. CDR1 and CDR2 from the germline V gene are MNHEY and SVGAGI. The CDR3 DNA reads as TGTGCCAGCAGGCCGGGCTCTGGGGCCAACGTCCTGACTTTC. This sequence encodes CASRPGSGANVLTF.

This chain joins TRBV6-2 or TRBV6-3 and TRBJ1-2, with D hard to call. The CDR3 has 14 amino acids. From germline, CDR1 is MNHEY and CDR2 SVGEGT. V lost 2 bases and J 7 bases, leaving 14 bases between the germline ends. The CDR3 loop reads CASSYGQSVRGYTF. As DNA, the CDR3 is TGTGCCAGCAGTTACGGGCAGAGTGTACGTGGCTACACCTTC.

The chain is built from TRBV30 and TRBJ1-1, with D maybe TRBD1 (6 bases). Deletions cut 2 bases from V and 7 bases from J, with 11 bases between. The CDR3 spans 12 residues. Germline-derived CDR1 and CDR2 are GTSNPN and SVGIG (reference sequence). CDR3 sequence reads: CAWSPQDSEAFF. The CDR3 nucleotides are TGTGCCTGGAGTCCCCAGGACAGTGAAGCTTTCTTT. Full variable domain (rest looked up from reference TRBV30 and TRBJ1-1): SQTIHQWPATLVQPVGSPLSLECTVEGTSNPNLYWYRQAAGRGLQLLFYSVGIGQISSEVPQNLSASRPQDRQFILSSKKLLLSDSGFYLCAWSPQDSEAFFGQGTRLTVV.

This rearrangement joins TRBV7-2 to TRBJ2-7; no definite D call. The CDR3 extends over 14 amino acids. The V and J ends lost 0 bases and 2 bases respectively, with 8 bases between them. Germline V gene sequence: CDR1 SGHTA, CDR2 FQGNSA. The DNA for the CDR3 is TGTGCCAGCAGCTTAGCGATCGAGACCTACGAGCAGTACTTC. Translated, it gives CASSLAIETYEQYF.

The rearrangement joins TRBV4-3 to TRBJ1-1; D remains ambiguous. The ends were cut back, 4 bases at V and 0 bases at J, with 6 bases in the middle. CDR3 length equals 13 residues. Germline V lookup: CDR1 LGHNA, CDR2 YSLEER. CDR3 region: CASSPLLNTEAFF. In nucleotides, the CDR3 is TGCGCCAGCAGCCCACTCTTGAACACTGAAGCTTTCTTT.

The chain joins TRBV5-4 to TRBJ2-3; 12 bases are shared with TRBD2. Unmatched junction bases numbered 5, after V lost 5 bases and J lost 4 bases. The V gene's germline CDR1 is SGHNT and CDR2 YYREEE (reference sequence). CDR3 size: 15 residues. The CDR3 spells CASRSGTSGPDTQYF. The CDR3, as DNA: TGTGCCAGCAGATCCGGGACTAGCGGGCCAGATACGCAGTATTTT.